The rows below give T cell receptor beta chains drawn from one sample of a study of human T cells and chemical hapten exposure. TCRdb reprocessed the RACE reads via MiXCR and lists one record per CDR3 protein. Of approximately 79,000 distinct CDR3 sequences in the sample, 10% were seen once. Sequencing was performed on whole blood, taken in connection with sensitization to the hapten diphenylcyclopropenone (DPC). Receptors were obtained from a woman in her fifties or sixties with alopecia areata. Some clones in this sample may be carry-over from other donors' samples. Each CDR3 is given with its conserved first and last residue. The D gene is left open where the match is weak. Some rows have no size entry. The others give once, few or many, or a class for an expanded clone.

few	.	TRBJ2-6	TRBV29-1	TGCAGCGTTGAAGAAAACGCGGAACAGTTCGGACTCTCTGGGGCCAACGTCCTGACTTTC	CSVEENAEQFGLSGANVLTF
.	.	TRBJ2-3	TRBV7-9	TGTGCCAGCAGCGCAGGGAGACAGCGCCGGGTGAGAGTGGCAGATACGCAGTATTTT	CASSAGRQRRVRVADTQYF
.	.	TRBJ2-3	TRBV7-2	TGTGCCAGCAGCTCCCCATTCGATACGCAGTATTTT	CASSSPFDTQYF
.	.	TRBJ1-5	TRBV6-1	TGTGCCAGCAGACAACAGGCGGGGAGCAATCAGCCCCAGCATTTT	CASRQQAGSNQPQHF
many	.	TRBJ2-7	TRBV6-2/TRBV6-3	TGTGCCAGCAGGCTTACTATCGACGGTTTCTACGAGCAGTACTTC	CASRLTIDGFYEQYF
few	.	TRBJ1-2	TRBV6-5	TGTGCCAGCAGATGGCCGGGGGGGAACTATGGCTACACCTTC	CASRWPGGNYGYTF
few	TRBD2	TRBJ2-1	TRBV29-1	TGCAGCGGCCGAGCGGGAGCCGATGAGCAGTTCTTC	CSGRAGADEQFF
many	.	TRBJ2-7	TRBV20-1	TGCAGTGCTAGGAGCCCGACCTCCTACGAGCAGTACTTC	CSARSPTSYEQYF
few	.	TRBJ1-1	TRBV3-1	TGTGCCAGCAGTCGGACAGCTGAAGCTTTCTTT	CASSRTAEAFF
few	.	TRBJ2-3	TRBV20-1	TGCAGTGCTTTGGCGGCTATTCCCCTGACGGGCACAGATACGCAGTATTTT	CSALAAIPLTGTDTQYF
many	.	TRBJ1-1	TRBV29-1	TGCAGCGTCGAGGACAGAATTGAAGCTTTCTTT	CSVEDRIEAFF
.	.	TRBJ2-5	TRBV7-3	TGTGCCAGCAGCCCGAAGACTCGCGAGCGGAGCAACCTCCAAGAGACCCAGTACTTC	CASSPKTRERSNLQETQYF
.	.	TRBJ2-3	TRBV6-5	TGTGCCAGCAGTTATCGCCCGTCCCCAGATACGCAGTATTTT	CASSYRPSPDTQYF
few	TRBD1	TRBJ2-3	TRBV5-4	TGTGCCAGCAGCCCTGCTCAGGGGGCGAAGGATACGCAGTATTTT	CASSPAQGAKDTQYF
.	TRBD2	TRBJ2-2	TRBV3-1	TGTGCCAGCAGCCATTCGCGCGGGAGGGCCCTAACCAACACCGGGGAGCTGTTTTTT	CASSHSRGRALTNTGELFF
.	TRBD2	TRBJ2-3	TRBV9	TGTGCCAGCAGCGTCGACGTCCCTAGCGGCGTATTAGATACGCAGTATTTT	CASSVDVPSGVLDTQYF
few	.	TRBJ2-3	TRBV7-2	TGTGCCAGCAGCCCCAGATCCGGAGATACGCAGTATTTT	CASSPRSGDTQYF
few	.	TRBJ2-7	TRBV6-1	TGTGCCAGCAGTGTTACGGGGAGGACGGGCTCCTACGAGCAGTACTTC	CASSVTGRTGSYEQYF
.	.	TRBJ2-7	TRBV28	TGTGCCAGCATCGGGAACTCCTACGAGCAGTACTTC	CASIGNSYEQYF
few	TRBD1	TRBJ1-2	TRBV19	TGTGCCAGTAGTATCCCAGGGGGAGGCGGCTATGGCTACACCTTC	CASSIPGGGGYGYTF
few	TRBD1	TRBJ2-1	TRBV6-5	TGTGCCAGCAGAATGGACAGGGTGAATGAGCAGTTCTTC	CASRMDRVNEQFF
many	.	TRBJ2-7	TRBV7-2	TGTGCCAGCAGCTTAGGCAGGGGATACGAGCAGTACTTC	CASSLGRGYEQYF
.	TRBD2	TRBJ2-3	TRBV5-1	TGCGCCAGCAGCTTCTCATCCAGCGGGAAAACAGATACGCAGTATTTT	CASSFSSSGKTDTQYF
many	.	TRBJ1-3	TRBV29-1	TGCAGCGTACGGACTCTCTCTGGAAACACCATATATTTT	CSVRTLSGNTIYF
few	TRBD2	TRBJ2-1	TRBV18	TGTGCCAGCTCAATGGGACTAGCGGACAATGAGCAGTTCTTC	CASSMGLADNEQFF
.	TRBD1	TRBJ1-1	TRBV7-6	TGTGCCAGCAGCCTGCACAGGGGGCGCGAGAACACTGAAGCTTTCTTT	CASSLHRGRENTEAFF
few	TRBD1	TRBJ2-4	TRBV2	TGTGCCAGCAGTCTCCGGGACAGTAAAAACATTCAGTACTTC	CASSLRDSKNIQYF
.	TRBD1	TRBJ1-1	TRBV29-1	TGCAGCGCGCGACAGGGCCCGAACACTGAAGCTTTCTTT	CSARQGPNTEAFF
.	.	TRBJ1-5	TRBV19	TGTGCCAGTAGTATTTTGGGGGGCGCACAGCCCCAGCATTTT	CASSILGGAQPQHF
many	.	TRBJ1-2	TRBV12-3/TRBV12-4	TGTGCCAGCAGTTTTGGGGGCCCAACTTATGGCTACACCTTC	CASSFGGPTYGYTF
.	.	TRBJ2-3	TRBV7-2	TGTGCCAGCAGCCCCGGACAGCCAGATACGCAGTATTTT	CASSPGQPDTQYF
few	TRBD1	TRBJ2-1	TRBV7-2	TGTGCCAGCGGGAACAGGGGTGTCTACAATGAGCAGTTCTTC	CASGNRGVYNEQFF
.	.	TRBJ2-5	TRBV2	TGTGCCAGATCCGACAGGCAAGAGACCCAGTACTTC	CARSDRQETQYF
many	TRBD2	TRBJ2-1	TRBV27	TGTGCCAGCAGTACGGGACTAGCCAGCAATGAGCAGTTCTTC	CASSTGLASNEQFF
.	TRBD2	TRBJ2-7	TRBV6-5	TGTGCCAGCAGTTACTCGTCTAGCGGGAGGCCAGGGGACGAGCAGTACTTC	CASSYSSSGRPGDEQYF
.	.	TRBJ1-2	TRBV21-1	TGTGCCAGCAGCAGGGGTCGGAACTATGGCTACACCTTC	CASSRGRNYGYTF
few	TRBD1	TRBJ1-1	TRBV5-4	TGTGCCAGCAGCTTGGGGTCCAGGGGGATCACTGAAGCTTTCTTT	CASSLGSRGITEAFF
.	TRBD1	TRBJ2-1	TRBV29-1	TGCAGCGCCAGGCCAGGGGGCAATGAGCAGTTCTTC	CSARPGGNEQFF
few	.	TRBJ2-7	TRBV10-3	TGTGCCATCAGTGAGTCGACGGTGGCAGAGCAGTACTTC	CAISESTVAEQYF
.	.	TRBJ2-1	TRBV29-1	TGCAGCGTTGGGTTTGAGGGGGTAGGTGAGCAGTTCTTC	CSVGFEGVGEQFF
.	TRBD1	TRBJ1-5	TRBV5-1	TGCGCCAGCAGACCGGGGACAGGGGAAAAGCCGCAGCATTTT	CASRPGTGEKPQHF
many	.	TRBJ1-1	TRBV7-9	TGTGCCAGCAGCTCGAACCCCGGCGCTGAAGCTTTCTTT	CASSSNPGAEAFF
many	.	TRBJ2-1	TRBV28	TGTGCCAGCAGTTCCGGACTCATCAATGAGCAGTTCTTC	CASSSGLINEQFF
medium-sized	.	TRBJ2-7	TRBV3-1	TGTGCCAGCACCGACCTAGCGAACGAGCAGTACTTC	CASTDLANEQYF
few	TRBD2	TRBJ2-3	TRBV29-1	TGCAGCGTTGATATAGCGGGAGGGGCAGATACGCAGTATTTT	CSVDIAGGADTQYF